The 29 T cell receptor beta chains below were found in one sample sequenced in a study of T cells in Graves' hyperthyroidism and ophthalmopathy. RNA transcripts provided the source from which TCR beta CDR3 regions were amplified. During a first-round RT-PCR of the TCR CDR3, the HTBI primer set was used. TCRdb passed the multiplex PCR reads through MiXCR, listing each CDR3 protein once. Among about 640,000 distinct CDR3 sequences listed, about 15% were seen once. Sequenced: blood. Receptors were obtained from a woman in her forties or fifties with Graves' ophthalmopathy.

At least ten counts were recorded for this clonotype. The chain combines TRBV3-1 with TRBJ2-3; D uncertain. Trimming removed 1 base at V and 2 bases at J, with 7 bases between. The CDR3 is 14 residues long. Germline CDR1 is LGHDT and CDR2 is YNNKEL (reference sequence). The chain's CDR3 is CASSQVENTDTQYF. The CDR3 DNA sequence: TGTGCCAGCAGCCAAGTCGAGAACACAGATACGCAGTATTTT.

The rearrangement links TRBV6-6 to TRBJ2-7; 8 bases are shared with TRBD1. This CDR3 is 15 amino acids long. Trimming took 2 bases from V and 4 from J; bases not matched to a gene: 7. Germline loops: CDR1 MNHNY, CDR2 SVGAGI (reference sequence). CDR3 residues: CASSYERQGKYEQYF. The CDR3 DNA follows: TGTGCCAGCAGTTACGAGCGACAGGGGAAATACGAGCAGTACTTC.

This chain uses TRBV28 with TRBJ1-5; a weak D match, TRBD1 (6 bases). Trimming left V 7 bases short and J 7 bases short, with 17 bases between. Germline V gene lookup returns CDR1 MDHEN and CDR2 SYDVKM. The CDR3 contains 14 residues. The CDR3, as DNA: TGTGCCAGCAAAAGGACCCAGGGGTGGCAGCCCCAGCATTTT. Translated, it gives CASKRTQGWQPQHF.

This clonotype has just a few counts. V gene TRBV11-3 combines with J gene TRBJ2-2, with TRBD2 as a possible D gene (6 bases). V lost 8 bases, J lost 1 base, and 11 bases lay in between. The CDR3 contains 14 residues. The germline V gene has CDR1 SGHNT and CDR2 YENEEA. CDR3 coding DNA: TGTGCCAGCGTTCCGGGAGTGAACACCGGGGAGCTGTTTTTT. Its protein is CASVPGVNTGELFF.

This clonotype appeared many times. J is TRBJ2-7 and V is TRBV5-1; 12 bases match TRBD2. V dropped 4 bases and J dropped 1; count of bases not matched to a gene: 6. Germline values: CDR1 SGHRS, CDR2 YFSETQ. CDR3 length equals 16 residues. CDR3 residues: CASSAGLAGSSYEQYF. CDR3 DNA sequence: TGCGCCAGCAGCGCCGGACTAGCGGGATCGTCCTACGAGCAGTACTTC.

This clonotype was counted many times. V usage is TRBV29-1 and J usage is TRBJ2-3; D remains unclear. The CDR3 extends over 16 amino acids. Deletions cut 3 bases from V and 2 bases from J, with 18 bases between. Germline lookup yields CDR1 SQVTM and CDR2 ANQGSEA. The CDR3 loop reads CSVDRYQANPTDTQYF. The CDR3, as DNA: TGCAGCGTTGATCGATACCAGGCGAATCCCACAGATACGCAGTATTTT.

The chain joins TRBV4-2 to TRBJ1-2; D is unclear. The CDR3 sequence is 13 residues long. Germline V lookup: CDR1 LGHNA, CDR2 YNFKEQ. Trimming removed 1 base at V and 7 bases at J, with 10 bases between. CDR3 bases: TGTGCCAGCAGCCAAGGAGGGTTGGGTGGCTACACCTTC. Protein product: CASSQGGLGGYTF.

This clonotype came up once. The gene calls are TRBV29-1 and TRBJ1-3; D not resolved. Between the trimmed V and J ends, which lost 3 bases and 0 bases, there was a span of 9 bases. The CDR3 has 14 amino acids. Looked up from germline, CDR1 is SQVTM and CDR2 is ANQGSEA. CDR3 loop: CSVEMSSSGNTIYF. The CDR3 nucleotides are TGCAGCGTTGAGATGTCCAGCTCTGGAAACACCATATATTTT. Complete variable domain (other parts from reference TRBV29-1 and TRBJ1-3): SAVISQKPSRDICQRGTSLTIQCQVDSQVTMMFWYRQQPGQSLTLIATANQGSEATYESGFVIDKFPISRPNLTFSTLTVSNMSPEDSSIYLCSVEMSSSGNTIYFGEGSWLTVV.

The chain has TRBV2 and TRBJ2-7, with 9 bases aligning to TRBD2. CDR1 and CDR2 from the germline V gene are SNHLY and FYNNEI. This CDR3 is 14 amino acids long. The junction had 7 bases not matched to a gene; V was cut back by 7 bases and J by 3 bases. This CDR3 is CASKVTSGYYEQYF. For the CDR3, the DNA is TGTGCCAGCAAGGTGACTAGCGGCTACTACGAGCAGTACTTC.

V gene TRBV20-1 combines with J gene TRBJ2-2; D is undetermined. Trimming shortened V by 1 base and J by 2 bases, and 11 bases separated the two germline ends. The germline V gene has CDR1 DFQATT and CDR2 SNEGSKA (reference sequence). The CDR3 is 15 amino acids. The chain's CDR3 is CSARAPALNTGELFF. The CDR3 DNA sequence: TGCAGTGCTAGAGCACCGGCCCTAAACACCGGGGAGCTGTTTTTT.

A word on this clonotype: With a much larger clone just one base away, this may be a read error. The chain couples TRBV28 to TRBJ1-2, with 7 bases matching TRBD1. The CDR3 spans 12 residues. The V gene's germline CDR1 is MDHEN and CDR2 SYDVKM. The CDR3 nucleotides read TGTGCCCTAGGGGGCTCCGGGGGAGGCTGCACCTTC. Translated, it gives CALGGSGGGCTF.

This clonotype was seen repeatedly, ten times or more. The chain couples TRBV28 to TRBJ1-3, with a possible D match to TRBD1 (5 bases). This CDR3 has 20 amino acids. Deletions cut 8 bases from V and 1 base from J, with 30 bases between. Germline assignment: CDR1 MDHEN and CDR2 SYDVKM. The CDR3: CASSPKLAWGQGTSGNTIYF. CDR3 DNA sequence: TGTGCCAGCTCTCCGAAATTGGCGTGGGGTCAGGGAACTTCTGGAAACACCATATATTTT.

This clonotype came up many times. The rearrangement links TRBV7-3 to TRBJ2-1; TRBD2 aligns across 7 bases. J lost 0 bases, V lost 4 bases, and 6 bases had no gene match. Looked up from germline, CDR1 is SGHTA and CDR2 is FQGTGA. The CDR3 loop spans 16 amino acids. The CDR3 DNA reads TGTGCCAGCAGCTCACAGACTAGCAGCTCCTACAATGAGCAGTTCTTC. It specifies CASSSQTSSSYNEQFF.

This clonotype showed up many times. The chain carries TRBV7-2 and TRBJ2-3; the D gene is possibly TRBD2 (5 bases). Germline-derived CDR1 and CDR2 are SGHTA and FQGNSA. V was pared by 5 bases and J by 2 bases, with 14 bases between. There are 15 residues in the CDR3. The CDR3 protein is CASSLRDFYTDTQYF. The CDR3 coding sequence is TGTGCCAGCAGCCTTCGGGATTTTTACACAGATACGCAGTATTTT.

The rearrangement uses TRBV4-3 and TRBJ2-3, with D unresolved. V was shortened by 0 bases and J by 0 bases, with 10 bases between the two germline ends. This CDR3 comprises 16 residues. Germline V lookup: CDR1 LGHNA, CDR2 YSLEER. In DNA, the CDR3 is TGCGCCAGCAGCCAAGATTCCAGCGCAAGCACAGATACGCAGTATTTT. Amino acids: CASSQDSSASTDTQYF.

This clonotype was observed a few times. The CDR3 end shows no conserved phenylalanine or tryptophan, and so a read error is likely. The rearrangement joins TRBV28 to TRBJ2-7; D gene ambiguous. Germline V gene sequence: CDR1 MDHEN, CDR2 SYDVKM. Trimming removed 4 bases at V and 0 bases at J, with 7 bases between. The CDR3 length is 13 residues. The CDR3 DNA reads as TGTGCCAGCAGTTCCCCAGGCTCCTACGAGCAGTACCTC. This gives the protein CASSSPGSYEQYL.

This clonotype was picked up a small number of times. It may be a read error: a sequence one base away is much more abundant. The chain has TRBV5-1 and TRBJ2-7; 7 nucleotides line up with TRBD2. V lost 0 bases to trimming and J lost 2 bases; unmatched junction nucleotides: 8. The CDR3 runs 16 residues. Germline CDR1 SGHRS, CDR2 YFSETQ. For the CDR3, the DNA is TGCGCCAGCAGCTTGGGGGCTAGCGGAAGACCCTACGAGCAGTACTTC. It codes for CASSLGASGRPYEQYF.

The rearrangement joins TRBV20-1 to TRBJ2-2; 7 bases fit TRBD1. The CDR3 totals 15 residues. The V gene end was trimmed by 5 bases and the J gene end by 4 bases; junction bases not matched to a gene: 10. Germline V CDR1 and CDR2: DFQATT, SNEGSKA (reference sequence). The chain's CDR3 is CSARQQGRSTGELFF. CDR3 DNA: TGCAGTGCTCGGCAACAGGGGCGGTCCACCGGGGAGCTGTTTTTT.

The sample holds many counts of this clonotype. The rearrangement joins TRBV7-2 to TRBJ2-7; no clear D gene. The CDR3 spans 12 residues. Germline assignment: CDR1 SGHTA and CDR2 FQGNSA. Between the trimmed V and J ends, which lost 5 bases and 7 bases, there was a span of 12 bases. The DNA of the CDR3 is TGTGCCAGCAGCCCTGCGGTTGGGGAGCAGTACTTC. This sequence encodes CASSPAVGEQYF.

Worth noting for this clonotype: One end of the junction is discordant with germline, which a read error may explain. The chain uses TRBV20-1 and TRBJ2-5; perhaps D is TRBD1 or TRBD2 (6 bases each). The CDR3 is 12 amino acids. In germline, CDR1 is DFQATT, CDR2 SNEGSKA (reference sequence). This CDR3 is CVLGGGRETQYF. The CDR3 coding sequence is TGTGTACTAGGAGGGGGGCGGGAGACCCAGTACTTC.

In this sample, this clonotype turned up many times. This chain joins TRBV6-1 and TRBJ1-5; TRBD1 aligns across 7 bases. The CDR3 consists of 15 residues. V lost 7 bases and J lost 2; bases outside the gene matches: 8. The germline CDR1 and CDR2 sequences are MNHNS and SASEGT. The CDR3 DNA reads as TGTGCCAGCACTAATCAAGGACAGGGCAATCAGCCCCAGCATTTT. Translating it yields CASTNQGQGNQPQHF.

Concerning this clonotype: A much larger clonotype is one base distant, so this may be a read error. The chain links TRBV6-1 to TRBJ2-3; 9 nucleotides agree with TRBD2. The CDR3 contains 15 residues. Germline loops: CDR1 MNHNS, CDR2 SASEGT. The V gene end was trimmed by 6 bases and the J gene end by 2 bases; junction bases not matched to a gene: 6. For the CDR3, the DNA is TGTGCCAGCAGAAATGGCGGGGGGGTCACAGATACGCAGTATTTT. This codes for CASRNGGGVTDTQYF.

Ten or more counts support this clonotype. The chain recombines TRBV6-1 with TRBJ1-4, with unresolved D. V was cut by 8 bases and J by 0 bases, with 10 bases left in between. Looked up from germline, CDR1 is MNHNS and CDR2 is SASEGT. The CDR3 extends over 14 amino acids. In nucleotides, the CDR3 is TGTGCCAGCGGGGTAGGGCCAACTAATGAAAAACTGTTTTTT. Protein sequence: CASGVGPTNEKLFF.

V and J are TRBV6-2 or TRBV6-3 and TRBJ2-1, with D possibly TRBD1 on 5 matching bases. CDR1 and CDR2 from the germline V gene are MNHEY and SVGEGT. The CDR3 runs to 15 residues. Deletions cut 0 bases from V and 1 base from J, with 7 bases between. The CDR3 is CASSYSGASYNEQFF. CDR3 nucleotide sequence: TGTGCCAGCAGTTACTCAGGGGCATCCTACAATGAGCAGTTCTTC.

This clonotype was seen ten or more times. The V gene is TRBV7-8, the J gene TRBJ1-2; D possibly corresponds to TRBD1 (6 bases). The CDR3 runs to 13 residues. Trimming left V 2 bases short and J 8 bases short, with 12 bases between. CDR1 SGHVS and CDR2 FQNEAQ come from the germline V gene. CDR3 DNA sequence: TGTGCCAGCAGCTTACGGGGGGCGCGGGGCTACACCTTC. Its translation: CASSLRGARGYTF.

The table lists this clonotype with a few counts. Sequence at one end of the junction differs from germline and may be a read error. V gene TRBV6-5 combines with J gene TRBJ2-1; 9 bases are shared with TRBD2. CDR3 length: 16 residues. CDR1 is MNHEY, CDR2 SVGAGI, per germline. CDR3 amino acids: CASSYSGLAGYSEQFF. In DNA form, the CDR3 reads TGTGCCAGCAGTTACTCGGGGCTAGCGGGATACAGTGAGCAGTTCTTC.

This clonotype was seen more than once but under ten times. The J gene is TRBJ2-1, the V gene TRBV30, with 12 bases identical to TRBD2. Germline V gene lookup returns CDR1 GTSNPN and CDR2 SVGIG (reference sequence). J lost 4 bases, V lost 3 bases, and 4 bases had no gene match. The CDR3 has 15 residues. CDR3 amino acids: CAWRASGRGYNEQFF. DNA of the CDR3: TGTGCCTGGAGAGCTAGCGGGAGGGGGTACAATGAGCAGTTCTTC.

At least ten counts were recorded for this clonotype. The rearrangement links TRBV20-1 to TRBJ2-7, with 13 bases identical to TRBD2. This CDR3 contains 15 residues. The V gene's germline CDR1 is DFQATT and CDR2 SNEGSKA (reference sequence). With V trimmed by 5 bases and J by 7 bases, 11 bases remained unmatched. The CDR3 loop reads CSASQLAGGPGEQYF. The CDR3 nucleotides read TGCAGTGCTTCCCAACTAGCGGGAGGGCCGGGAGAGCAGTACTTC.

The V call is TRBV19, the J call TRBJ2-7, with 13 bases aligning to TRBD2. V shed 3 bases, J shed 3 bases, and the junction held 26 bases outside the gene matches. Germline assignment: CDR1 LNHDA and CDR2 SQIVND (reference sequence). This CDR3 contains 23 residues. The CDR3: CASSIPSGEVGSPGLAGHYEQYF. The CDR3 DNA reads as TGTGCCAGTAGTATCCCCTCAGGGGAAGTCGGGTCACCGGGACTAGCGGGACACTACGAGCAGTACTTC.